Listed below are T cell receptor beta chains from one sample, sequenced in a study of human T cells and chemical hapten exposure. One entry per CDR3 protein, called by TCRdb with MiXCR from the RACE reads. The sample has around 99,000 distinct CDR3 sequences; 9.5% to 15% are singletons. The sequencing used whole blood, collected in connection with sensitization to the hapten diphenylcyclopropenone (DPC). The receptors were sampled from a woman between 40 and 50 years old with alopecia areata. Some clones in this sample may be carry-over from other donors' samples. Each CDR3 is given with its conserved first and last residue. Fields, in order: clone size, D gene, V gene, J gene, CDR3 protein, CDR3 DNA. A D gene is named only where the DNA matches it firmly. Only some rows state a clone size, as once, few, many or a class for expanded clones.

many	-	TRBV7-2	TRBJ2-1	CASSLGAGQTYNEQFF	TGTGCCAGCAGCTTAGGCGCGGGGCAAACCTACAATGAGCAGTTCTTC
-	TRBD1	TRBV6-5	TRBJ2-7	CASSYTMDRASEQYF	TGTGCCAGCAGTTACACCATGGACAGGGCGAGCGAGCAGTACTTC
many	TRBD2	TRBV12-3/TRBV12-4	TRBJ2-7	CASSPAGGPYEQYF	TGTGCCAGCAGCCCAGCGGGGGGGCCCTACGAGCAGTACTTC
many	-	TRBV7-8	TRBJ1-5	CASSLAIGNSQPQHF	TGTGCCAGCAGCTTAGCGATCGGGAATAGTCAGCCCCAGCATTTT
few	-	TRBV27	TRBJ2-7	CASSHYEQYF	TGTGCCAGCAGCCACTACGAGCAGTACTTC
-	-	TRBV4-3	TRBJ2-1	CASSQDITDYNEQFF	TGCGCCAGCAGCCAAGATATCACCGACTACAATGAGCAGTTCTTC
few	-	TRBV29-1	TRBJ1-1	CSVCRDGNTEAFF	TGCAGCGTTTGCAGGGATGGGAACACTGAAGCTTTCTTT
few	TRBD2	TRBV20-1	TRBJ2-3	CSARGSTLAGDTDTQYF	TGCAGTGCTAGAGGTTCCACCCTAGCGGGGGACACAGATACGCAGTATTTT
-	-	TRBV7-3	TRBJ2-1	CASSLTSGASYNEQFF	TGTGCCAGCAGCTTAACGTCCGGGGCTTCCTACAATGAGCAGTTCTTC
few	TRBD2	TRBV6-5	TRBJ2-5	CASKGDLGREAQETQYF	TGTGCCAGCAAAGGGGACCTGGGGCGGGAGGCCCAAGAGACCCAGTACTTC
few	TRBD1	TRBV10-3	TRBJ2-2	CAINPSGQGDTGELFF	TGTGCCATCAATCCTTCGGGACAGGGGGACACCGGGGAGCTGTTTTTT
few	TRBD2	TRBV29-1	TRBJ2-1	CSVSGTSGQFF	TGCAGCGTTAGCGGGACTAGCGGGCAGTTCTTC
many	-	TRBV7-3	TRBJ2-1	CASSPTSSYNEQFF	TGTGCCAGCAGCCCGACTAGCTCCTACAATGAGCAGTTCTTC
few	TRBD2	TRBV2	TRBJ2-3	CASSETSGRVDTQYF	TGTGCCAGCAGTGAAACTAGCGGGAGGGTAGATACGCAGTATTTT